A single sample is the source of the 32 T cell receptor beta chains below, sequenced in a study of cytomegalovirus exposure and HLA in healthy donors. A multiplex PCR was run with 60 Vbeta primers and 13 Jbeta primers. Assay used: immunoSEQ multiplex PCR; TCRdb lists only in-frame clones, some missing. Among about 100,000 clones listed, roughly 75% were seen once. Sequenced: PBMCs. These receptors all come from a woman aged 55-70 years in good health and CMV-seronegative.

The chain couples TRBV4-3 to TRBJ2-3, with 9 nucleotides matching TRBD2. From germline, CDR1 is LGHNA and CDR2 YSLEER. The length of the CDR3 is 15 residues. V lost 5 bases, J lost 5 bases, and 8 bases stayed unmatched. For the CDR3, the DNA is TGCGCCAGCAGCTCCCAAGCGGGAGGAGGAGATACGCAGTATTTT. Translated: CASSSQAGGGDTQYF.

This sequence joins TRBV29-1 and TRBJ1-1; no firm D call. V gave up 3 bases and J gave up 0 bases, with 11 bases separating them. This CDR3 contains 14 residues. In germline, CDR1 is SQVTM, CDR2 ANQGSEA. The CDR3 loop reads CSVETGSMNTEAFF. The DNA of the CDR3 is TGCAGCGTTGAGACGGGGAGCATGAACACTGAAGCTTTCTTT.

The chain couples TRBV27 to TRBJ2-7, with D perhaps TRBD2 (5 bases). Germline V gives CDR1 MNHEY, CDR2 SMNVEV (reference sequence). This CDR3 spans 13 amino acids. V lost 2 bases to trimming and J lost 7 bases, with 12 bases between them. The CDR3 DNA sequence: TGTGCCAGCAGTTTAACCACTCCGGGGGAGCAGTACTTC. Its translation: CASSLTTPGEQYF.

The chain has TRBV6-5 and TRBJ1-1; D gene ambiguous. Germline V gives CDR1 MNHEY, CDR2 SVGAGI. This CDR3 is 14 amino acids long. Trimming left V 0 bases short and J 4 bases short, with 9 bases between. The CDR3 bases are TGTGCCAGCAGTTACTCCGCTTACGGCACTGAAGCTTTCTTT. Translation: CASSYSAYGTEAFF.

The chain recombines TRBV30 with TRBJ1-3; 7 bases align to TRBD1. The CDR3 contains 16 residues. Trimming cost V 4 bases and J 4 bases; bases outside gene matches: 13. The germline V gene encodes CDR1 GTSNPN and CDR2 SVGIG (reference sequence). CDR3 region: CAWILLGRGEGNTIYF. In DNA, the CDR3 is TGTGCCTGGATCCTCCTCGGCAGGGGGGAAGGAAACACCATATATTTT.

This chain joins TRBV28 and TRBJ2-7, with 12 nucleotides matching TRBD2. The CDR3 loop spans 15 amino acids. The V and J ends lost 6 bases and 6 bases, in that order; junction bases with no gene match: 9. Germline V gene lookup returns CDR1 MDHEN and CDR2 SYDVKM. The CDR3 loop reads CASRRLAGDQGEQYF. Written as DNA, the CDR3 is TGTGCCAGCAGACGACTAGCGGGAGATCAGGGCGAGCAGTACTTC.

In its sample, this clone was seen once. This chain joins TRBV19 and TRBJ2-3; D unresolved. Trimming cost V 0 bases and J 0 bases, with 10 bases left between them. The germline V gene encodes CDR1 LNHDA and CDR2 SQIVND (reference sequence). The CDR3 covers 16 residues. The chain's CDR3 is CASSIDRGGSTDTQYF. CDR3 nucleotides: TGTGCCAGTAGTATAGATCGAGGTGGGAGCACAGATACGCAGTATTTT.

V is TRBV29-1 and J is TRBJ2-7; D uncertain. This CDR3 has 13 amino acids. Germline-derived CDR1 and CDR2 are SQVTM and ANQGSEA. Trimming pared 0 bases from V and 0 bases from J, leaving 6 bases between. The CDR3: CSVEDRASYEQYF. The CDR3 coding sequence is TGCAGCGTTGAAGACCGCGCCTCCTACGAGCAGTACTTC.

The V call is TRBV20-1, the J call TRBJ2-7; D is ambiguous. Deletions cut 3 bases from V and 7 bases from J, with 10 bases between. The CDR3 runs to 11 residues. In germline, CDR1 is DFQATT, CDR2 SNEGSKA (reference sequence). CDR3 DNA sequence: TGCAGTGCTAGTTTGAGACTGGAGCAGTACTTC. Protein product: CSASLRLEQYF.

In DNA form, the CDR3 reads TGCGCCAGCAGCTTGGGCCAGGGGGCCGAAGAGACCCAGTACTTC. Translated, it gives CASSLGQGAEETQYF. J is TRBJ2-5 and V is TRBV5-1; 8 nucleotides align to TRBD1. CDR1 is SGHRS, CDR2 YFSETQ, per germline. J was trimmed by 3 bases and V by 0 bases; bases with no gene match: 4. The CDR3 is 15 amino acids.

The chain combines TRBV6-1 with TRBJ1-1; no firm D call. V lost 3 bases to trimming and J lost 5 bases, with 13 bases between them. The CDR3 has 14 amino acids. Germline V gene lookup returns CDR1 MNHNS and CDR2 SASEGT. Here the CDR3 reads CASSERKENTEAFF. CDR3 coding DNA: TGTGCCAGCAGTGAGAGGAAGGAGAATACTGAAGCTTTCTTT.

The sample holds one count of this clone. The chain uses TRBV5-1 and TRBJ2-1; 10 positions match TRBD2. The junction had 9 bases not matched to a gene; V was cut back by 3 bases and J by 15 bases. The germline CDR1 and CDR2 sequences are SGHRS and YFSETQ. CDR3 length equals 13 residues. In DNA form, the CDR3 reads TGCGCCAGCAGCTCGGGTCCGGGACTAGCGCGGTTCTTC. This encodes CASSSGPGLARFF.

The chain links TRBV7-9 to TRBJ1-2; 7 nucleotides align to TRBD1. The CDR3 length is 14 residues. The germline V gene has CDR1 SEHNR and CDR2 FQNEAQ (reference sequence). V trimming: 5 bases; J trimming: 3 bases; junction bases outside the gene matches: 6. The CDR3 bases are TGTGCCAGCAGCCAACAGGGGAGTGACTATGGCTACACCTTC. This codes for CASSQQGSDYGYTF.

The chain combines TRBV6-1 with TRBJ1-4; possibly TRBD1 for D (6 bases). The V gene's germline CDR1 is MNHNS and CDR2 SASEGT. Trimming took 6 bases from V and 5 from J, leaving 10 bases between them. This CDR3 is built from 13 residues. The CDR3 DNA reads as TGTGCCAGCAGAGGACAGATAAATGAAAAACTGTTTTTT. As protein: CASRGQINEKLFF.

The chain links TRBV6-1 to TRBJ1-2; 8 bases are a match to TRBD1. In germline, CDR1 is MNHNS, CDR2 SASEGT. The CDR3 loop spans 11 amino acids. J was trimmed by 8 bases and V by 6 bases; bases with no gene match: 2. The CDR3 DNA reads TGTGCCAGCAGGGGGGACAGGGGCTACACCTTC. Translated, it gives CASRGDRGYTF.

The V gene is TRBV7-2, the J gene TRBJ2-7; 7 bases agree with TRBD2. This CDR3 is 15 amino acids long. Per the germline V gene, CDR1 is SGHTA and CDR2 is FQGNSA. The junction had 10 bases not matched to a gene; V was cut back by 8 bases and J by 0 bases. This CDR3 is CASSSSGGGSYEQYF. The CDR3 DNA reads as TGTGCCAGCTCATCGAGTGGGGGGGGCTCCTACGAGCAGTACTTC.

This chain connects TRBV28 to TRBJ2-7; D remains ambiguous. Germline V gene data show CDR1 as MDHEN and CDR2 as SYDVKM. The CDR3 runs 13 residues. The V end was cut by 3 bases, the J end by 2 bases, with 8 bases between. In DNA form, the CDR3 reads TGTGCCAGCAGTTTCGGCAGGACCTACGAGCAGTACTTC. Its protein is CASSFGRTYEQYF.

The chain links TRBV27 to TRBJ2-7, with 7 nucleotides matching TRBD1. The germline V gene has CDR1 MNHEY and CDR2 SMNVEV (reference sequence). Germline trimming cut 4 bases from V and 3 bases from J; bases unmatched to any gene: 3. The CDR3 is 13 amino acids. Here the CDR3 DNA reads TGTGCCAGCAGTTCGACAGGGAACTACGAGCAGTACTTC. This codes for CASSSTGNYEQYF.

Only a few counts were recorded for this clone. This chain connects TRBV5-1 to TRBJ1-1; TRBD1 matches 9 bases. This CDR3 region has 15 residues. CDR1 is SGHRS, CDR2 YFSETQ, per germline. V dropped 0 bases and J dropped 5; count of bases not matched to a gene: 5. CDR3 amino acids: CASSLGGQGGTEAFF. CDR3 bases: TGCGCCAGCAGCTTGGGGGGACAGGGCGGAACTGAAGCTTTCTTT.

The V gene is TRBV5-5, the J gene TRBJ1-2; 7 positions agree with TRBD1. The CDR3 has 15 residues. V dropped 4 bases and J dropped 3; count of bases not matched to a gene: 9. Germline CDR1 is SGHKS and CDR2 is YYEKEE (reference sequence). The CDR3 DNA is TGTGCCAGCAGCCCGGAGACAGGGATTGACTATGGCTACACCTTC. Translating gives CASSPETGIDYGYTF.

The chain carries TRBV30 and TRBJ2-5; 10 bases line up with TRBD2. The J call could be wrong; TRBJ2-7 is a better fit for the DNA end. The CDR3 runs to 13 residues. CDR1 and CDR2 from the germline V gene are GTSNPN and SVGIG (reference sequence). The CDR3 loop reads CAWSPSGSIEQYF. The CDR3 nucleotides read TGTGCCTGGAGTCCTAGCGGGAGTATCGAGCAGTACTTC.

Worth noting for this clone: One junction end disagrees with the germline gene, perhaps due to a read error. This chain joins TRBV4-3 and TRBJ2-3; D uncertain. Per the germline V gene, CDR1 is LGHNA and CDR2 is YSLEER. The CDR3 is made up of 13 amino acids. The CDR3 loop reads CASSQDYAETQYF. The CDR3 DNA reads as TGCGCCAGCAGCCAAGATTATGCAGAAACGCAGTATTTT.

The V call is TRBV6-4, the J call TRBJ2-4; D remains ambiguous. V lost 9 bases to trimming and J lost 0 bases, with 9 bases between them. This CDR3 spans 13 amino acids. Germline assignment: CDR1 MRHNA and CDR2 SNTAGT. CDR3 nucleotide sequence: TGTGCCAGGTCAGATATAGCCAAAAACATTCAGTACTTC. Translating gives CARSDIAKNIQYF.

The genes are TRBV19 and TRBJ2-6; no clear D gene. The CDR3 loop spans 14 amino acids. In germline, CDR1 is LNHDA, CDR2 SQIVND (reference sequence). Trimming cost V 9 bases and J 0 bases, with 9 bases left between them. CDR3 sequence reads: CASLRSSGANVLTF. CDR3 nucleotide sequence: TGTGCCAGCTTACGGAGCTCTGGGGCCAACGTCCTGACTTTC.

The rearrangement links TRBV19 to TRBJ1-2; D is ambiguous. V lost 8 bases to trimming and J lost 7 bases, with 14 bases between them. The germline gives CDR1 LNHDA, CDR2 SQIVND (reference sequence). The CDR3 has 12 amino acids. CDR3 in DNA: TGTGCCAGTCGCGAGGGCCCGCGTGGCTACACCTTC. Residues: CASREGPRGYTF.

DNA for the CDR3: TGTGCCAGCAGCAATAACCCGACAGACCTAAACTATGGCTACACCTTC. Translating it yields CASSNNPTDLNYGYTF. The chain recombines TRBV7-8 with TRBJ1-2, with TRBD1 as a possible D gene (5 bases). Germline loops: CDR1 SGHVS, CDR2 FQNEAQ. CDR3 length: 16 amino acids. V lost 5 bases and J lost 2, with 18 bases in between.

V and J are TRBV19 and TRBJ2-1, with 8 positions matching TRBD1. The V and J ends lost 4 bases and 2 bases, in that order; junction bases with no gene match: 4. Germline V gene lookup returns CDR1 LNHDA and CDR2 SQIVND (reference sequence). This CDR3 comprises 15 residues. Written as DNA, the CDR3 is TGTGCCAGTAGTAGGGACAGGCCACCCTACAATGAGCAGTTCTTC. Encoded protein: CASSRDRPPYNEQFF.

CDR3 region: CASSNFWGGGTDTQYF. CDR3 coding DNA: TGTGCCAGCAGTAACTTCTGGGGGGGAGGCACAGATACGCAGTATTTT. The chain couples TRBV6-5 to TRBJ2-3; TRBD2 aligns across 7 bases. The CDR3 has 16 amino acids. The V and J ends lost 5 bases and 1 base, in that order; junction bases with no gene match: 9. Germline CDR1 and CDR2: MNHEY and SVGAGI.

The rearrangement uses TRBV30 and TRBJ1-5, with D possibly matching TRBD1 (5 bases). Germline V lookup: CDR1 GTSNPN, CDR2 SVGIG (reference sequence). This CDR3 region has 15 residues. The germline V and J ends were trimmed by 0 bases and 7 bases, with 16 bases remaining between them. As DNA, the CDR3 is TGTGCCTGGAGTGTAAGGGGCAGTACGCTACAGCCCCAGCATTTT. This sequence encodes CAWSVRGSTLQPQHF. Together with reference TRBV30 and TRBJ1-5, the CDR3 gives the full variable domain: SQTIHQWPATLVQPVGSPLSLECTVEGTSNPNLYWYRQAAGRGLQLLFYSVGIGQISSEVPQNLSASRPQDRQFILSSKKLLLSDSGFYLCAWSVRGSTLQPQHFGDGTRLSIL.

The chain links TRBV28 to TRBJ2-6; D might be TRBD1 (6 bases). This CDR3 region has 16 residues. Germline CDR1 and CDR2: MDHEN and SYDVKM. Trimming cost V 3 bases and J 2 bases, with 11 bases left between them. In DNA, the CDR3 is TGTGCCAGCAGTTTCCTTAACAGGGCTGGGGCCAACGTCCTGACTTTC. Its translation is CASSFLNRAGANVLTF.

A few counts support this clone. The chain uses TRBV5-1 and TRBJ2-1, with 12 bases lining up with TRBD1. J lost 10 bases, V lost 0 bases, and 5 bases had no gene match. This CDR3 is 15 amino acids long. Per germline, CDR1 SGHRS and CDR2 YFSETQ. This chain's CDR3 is CASSLEGQGAEEQFF. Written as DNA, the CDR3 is TGCGCCAGCAGCTTGGAGGGACAGGGGGCCGAGGAGCAGTTCTTC.

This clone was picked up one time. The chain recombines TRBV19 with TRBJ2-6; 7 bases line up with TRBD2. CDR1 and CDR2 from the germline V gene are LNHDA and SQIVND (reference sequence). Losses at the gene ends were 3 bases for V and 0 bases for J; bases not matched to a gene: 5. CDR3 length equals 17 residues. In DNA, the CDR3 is TGTGCCAGTAGTATCCAAGCGGGGCTCTCTGGGGCCAACGTCCTGACTTTC. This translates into CASSIQAGLSGANVLTF. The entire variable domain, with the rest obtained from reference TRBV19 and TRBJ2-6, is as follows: DGGITQSPKYLFRKEGQNVTLSCEQNLNHDAMYWYRQDPGQGLRLIYYSQIVNDFQKGDIAEGYSVSREKKESFPLTVTSAQKNPTAFYLCASSIQAGLSGANVLTFGAGSRLTVL.